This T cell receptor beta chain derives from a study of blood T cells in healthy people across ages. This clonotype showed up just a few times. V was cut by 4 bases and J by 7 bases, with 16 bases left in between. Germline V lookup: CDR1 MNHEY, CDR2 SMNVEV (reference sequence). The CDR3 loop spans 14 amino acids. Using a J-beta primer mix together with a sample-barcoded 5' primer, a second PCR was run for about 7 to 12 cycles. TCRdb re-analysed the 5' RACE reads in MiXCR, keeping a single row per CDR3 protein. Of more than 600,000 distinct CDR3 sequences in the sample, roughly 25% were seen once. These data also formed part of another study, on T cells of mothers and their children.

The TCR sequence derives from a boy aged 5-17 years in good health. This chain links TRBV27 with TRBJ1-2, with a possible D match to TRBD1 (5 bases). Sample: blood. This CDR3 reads CASSYRQSGSGYTF. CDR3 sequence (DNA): TGTGCCAGCAGTTATAGACAGTCTGGGAGTGGCTACACCTTC.